In this sample, the clone carrying this TCR beta chain turned up a few times. This specimen belongs to a study of T-cell reconstitution after alpha-beta-depleted transplantation in children. A library of TCRbeta sequences, prepared with unique molecular identifiers, was generated. TCRdb reprocessed the PCR reads via MiXCR and lists one record per CDR3 protein. The sample gives roughly 82,000 distinct CDR3 sequences, approximately 14% of which show up once; about 25% is in the top ten. Here the sequenced sample was PBMCs, mostly from graft donor cells, taken 180 days after TCRalphabeta/CD19-depleted stem cell transplant. The clonotype originates from a male patient between 2 and 10 years old who had a stem cell transplant for acute lymphoblastic leukemia, so the T cells may come from the graft donor.

The CDR3: CASRDRNSPLHF. The CDR3 nucleotides read TGTGCCAGCAGGGACAGGAATTCACCCCTCCACTTT. The chain has TRBV28 and TRBJ1-6; 7 bases agree with TRBD1. The J segment lost 7 bases and the V segment lost 6 bases, leaving 0 bases of the junction unmatched. Germline V gene lookup returns CDR1 MDHEN and CDR2 SYDVKM. The CDR3 consists of 12 residues.